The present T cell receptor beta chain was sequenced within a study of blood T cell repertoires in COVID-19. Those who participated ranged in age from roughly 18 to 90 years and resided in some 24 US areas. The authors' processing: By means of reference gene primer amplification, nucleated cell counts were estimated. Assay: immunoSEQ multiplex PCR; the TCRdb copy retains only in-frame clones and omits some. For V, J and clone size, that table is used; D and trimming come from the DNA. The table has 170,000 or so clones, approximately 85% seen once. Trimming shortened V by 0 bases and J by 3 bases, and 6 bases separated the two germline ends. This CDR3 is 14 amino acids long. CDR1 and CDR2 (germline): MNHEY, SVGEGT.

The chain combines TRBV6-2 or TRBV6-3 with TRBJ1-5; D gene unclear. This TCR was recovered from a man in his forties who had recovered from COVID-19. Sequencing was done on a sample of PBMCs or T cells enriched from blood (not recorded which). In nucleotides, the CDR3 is TGTGCCAGCAGTTACTCGTCCTACAATCAGCCCCAGCATTTT. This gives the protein CASSYSSYNQPQHF.